This T cell receptor (beta chain) originates from a study of long-term antiretroviral therapy in people with HIV. Study conclusions and caveats: Subsequent to ART, diversity was augmented yet persisted below that of transplant donor controls.

With survey level as its setting, the immunoSEQ assay was v3.0. This table comes from immunoSEQ multiplex PCR, and its TCRdb copy is limited to in-frame clones, with some not included. The table lists 13,000 or so clones, 80% of them singletons. Concerning this clone itself: Its antigen is not identified.

The CDR3 length is 15 residues. The V segment lost 6 bases and the J segment 5 bases; nucleotides outside the gene matches: 12. Germline CDR1 MNHNS, CDR2 SASEGT. The clonotype was recovered from a man in his forties with HIV. This material consisted of unsorted PBMCs, taken 3.2 years before starting antiretroviral therapy. The chain links TRBV6-1 to TRBJ2-5; TRBD1 agrees at 7 bases. The CDR3 loop reads CASSMGLGGWETQYF. The CDR3 bases are TGTGCCAGCAGCATGGGGCTAGGGGGCTGGGAGACCCAGTACTTC.